A selection of T cell receptor beta chains follows, all from one sample in a study of blood T cell repertoires in COVID-19. Method: immunoSEQ multiplex PCR; TCRdb's copy keeps in-frame clones and lacks some. This sample carries over 100,000 clones, roughly 86% of them seen once, and the ten largest clones take about 3%. The specimen was peripheral blood. The receptors come from a man between 45 and 60 years old with active or convalescent COVID-19. Both conserved end residues are part of each CDR3. D genes are given only for firm matches. A clone size is listed for some rows: how often the clone was seen (once, few, many), or a class if it is expanded.

j_call v_call clone_size d_call cdr3_aa cdr3_nt
TRBJ1-6 TRBV6-5 once TRBD1 CASRQGGSPLHF TGTGCCAGCAGGCAGGGGGGATCACCCCTCCACTTT
TRBJ1-4 TRBV28 few TRBD1 CASSVRQGAGEKLFF TGTGCCAGCAGTGTCAGACAGGGGGCGGGAGAAAAACTGTTTTTT
TRBJ2-1 TRBV12-5 once TRBD2 CASTPGLAGVYNEQFF TGTGCTTCGACCCCAGGACTAGCGGGGGTCTACAATGAGCAGTTCTTC
TRBJ2-5 TRBV30 NA NA CAWSVGYSQETQYF TGTGCCTGGAGTGTAGGTTACAGCCAAGAGACCCAGTACTTC
TRBJ2-7 TRBV7-8 NA NA CASSPLESYEQYF TGTGCCAGCAGCCCATTAGAGTCTTACGAGCAGTACTTC
TRBJ1-3 TRBV4-3 NA NA CASSQGRGYSGNTIYF TGCGCCAGCAGCCAAGGTCGGGGATACTCTGGAAACACCATATATTTT
TRBJ2-3 TRBV24-1 NA NA CATSDFTGSTDTQYF TGTGCCACCAGTGATTTTACAGGGAGCACAGATACGCAGTATTTT
TRBJ1-1 TRBV7-9 NA NA CASSLAARGTEAFF TGTGCCAGCAGCTTAGCCGCAAGGGGGACTGAAGCTTTCTTT
TRBJ2-1 TRBV10-3 NA NA CAISVGGAFYNEQFF TGTGCCATCAGTGTAGGGGGGGCCTTTTACAATGAGCAGTTCTTC
TRBJ2-5 TRBV7-7 NA NA CASRGGPEETQYF TGTGCCAGCAGGGGGGGGCCTGAAGAGACCCAGTACTTC
TRBJ2-1 TRBV7-2 NA NA CASRQQGLMGNEQFF TGTGCCAGCAGACAACAGGGCCTAATGGGAAATGAGCAGTTCTTC
TRBJ2-5 TRBV15 NA TRBD1 CATSRGGTGGRTQYF TGTGCCACCAGCAGAGGAGGGACAGGGGGTCGGACCCAGTACTTC
TRBJ2-4 TRBV11-2 NA NA CASSPPTSIRNIQYF TGTGCCAGCAGCCCTCCGACTAGTATTAGAAACATTCAGTACTTC
TRBJ2-5 TRBV5-1 NA TRBD1 CASSSDRGWAETQYF TGCGCCAGCAGCTCGGACAGGGGATGGGCAGAGACCCAGTACTTC
TRBJ2-1 TRBV5-4 NA NA CASSLETRANNEQFF TGTGCCAGCAGCTTGGAAACGCGGGCGAACAATGAGCAGTTCTTC
TRBJ2-4 TRBV6-2/TRBV6-3 NA NA CASSSWGRENIQYF TGTGCCAGCAGTTCTTGGGGGCGGGAAAACATTCAGTACTTC
TRBJ2-2 TRBV5-6 few TRBD1 CASSLGGQGPNTGELFF TGTGCCAGCAGCTTGGGAGGACAGGGGCCAAACACCGGGGAGCTGTTTTTT
TRBJ2-3 TRBV4-1 NA NA CASSYQRGFTDTQYF TGCGCCAGCAGCTATCAACGGGGGTTCACAGATACGCAGTATTTT
TRBJ1-1 TRBV7-8 few NA CASRGGRSTNTEAFF TGTGCCAGCAGGGGGGGAAGGTCAACGAACACTGAAGCTTTCTTT
TRBJ1-6 TRBV5-4 NA TRBD1 CAFTEGAQNSPLHF TGTGCGTTCACGGAGGGGGCTCAAAATTCACCCCTCCACTTT
TRBJ1-3 TRBV7-2 NA TRBD1 CASSTRQGARGNTIYF TGTGCCAGCAGCACCCGACAGGGGGCGCGGGGAAACACCATATATTTT
TRBJ2-3 TRBV10-3 NA TRBD2 CAVKRGADADTQYF TGTGCCGTCAAGCGGGGGGCGGACGCTGATACGCAGTATTTT
TRBJ1-1 TRBV20-1 NA TRBD1 CSASPGQGNTEAFF TGCAGTGCTAGTCCGGGACAGGGGAACACTGAAGCTTTCTTT
TRBJ1-1 TRBV5-1 NA NA CASSLGRDFLNTEAFF TGCGCCAGCAGCTTGGGAAGGGACTTCTTGAACACTGAAGCTTTCTTT
TRBJ1-3 TRBV7-2 NA NA CASSFKGGITGNTIYF TGTGCCAGCAGCTTTAAAGGAGGGATCACTGGAAACACCATATATTTT
TRBJ2-5 TRBV30 NA TRBD1 CAWGQGARETQYF TGTGCCTGGGGACAGGGGGCGCGTGAGACCCAGTACTTC
TRBJ1-1 TRBV11-2 few TRBD1 CASSSGQGNTEAFF TGTGCCAGCAGCTCTGGACAGGGGAATACTGAAGCTTTCTTT
TRBJ2-3 TRBV11-2 NA TRBD2 CASSLFRLAGLTDTQYF TGTGCCAGCAGCTTATTTCGACTAGCGGGACTCACAGATACGCAGTATTTT
TRBJ2-7 TRBV6-5 few TRBD1 CASSYSGTGTYEQYF TGTGCCAGCAGTTACTCCGGGACAGGGACCTACGAGCAGTACTTC
TRBJ2-5 TRBV9 NA NA CASSSRTGKETQYF TGTGCCAGCAGCTCTCGGACGGGGAAAGAGACCCAGTACTTC
TRBJ2-7 TRBV19 NA TRBD1 CASSPRSQAGQGYEQYF TGTGCCAGTAGTCCCCGCTCACAGGCGGGACAGGGGTACGAGCAGTACTTC
TRBJ2-1 TRBV11-3 NA TRBD2 CASSLSAGVSYNEQFF TGTGCCAGCAGCTTATCAGCGGGGGTTTCCTACAATGAGCAGTTCTTC
TRBJ2-3 TRBV25-1 NA NA CASSPTGGLTDTQYF TGTGCCAGCAGCCCCACCGGGGGGCTCACAGATACGCAGTATTTT
TRBJ1-2 TRBV7-2 NA NA CASSLGAEEDGYTF TGTGCCAGCAGCTTAGGTGCCGAGGAGGACGGCTACACCTTC
TRBJ2-3 TRBV13 NA NA CASSFALSYTDTQYF TGTGCCAGCAGCTTCGCGCTTTCTTACACAGATACGCAGTATTTT
TRBJ2-3 TRBV9 NA NA CASSVEHTQYF TGTGCCAGCAGCGTAGAGCATACGCAGTATTTT
TRBJ2-1 TRBV18 NA NA CASSPPGGGSYNEQFF TGTGCCAGCTCACCACCGGGAGGAGGATCCTACAATGAGCAGTTCTTC
TRBJ1-2 TRBV6-5 once TRBD1 CASSSRGQGLDGYTF TGTGCCAGCAGTTCACGCGGACAGGGGTTGGATGGCTACACCTTC
TRBJ1-2 TRBV5-1 NA TRBD1 CASSTRGQGYSLGYGYTF TGCGCCAGCAGCACCCGCGGACAGGGGTATAGTTTGGGCTATGGCTACACCTTC
TRBJ1-5 TRBV28 NA NA CASRTGMVSNQPQHF TGTGCCAGCAGGACAGGAATGGTTAGCAATCAGCCCCAGCATTTT
TRBJ1-1 TRBV10-2 NA NA CASRGWAQGAEAFF TGCGCCAGCCGGGGGTGGGCACAAGGAGCGGAAGCTTTCTTT
TRBJ2-1 TRBV6-5 NA NA CASSYWGLGTNEQFF TGTGCCAGCAGTTACTGGGGACTCGGGACTAATGAGCAGTTCTTC
TRBJ2-3 TRBV10-1 NA NA CASSDAGTDTQYF TGCGCCAGCAGTGACGCGGGCACAGATACGCAGTATTTT
TRBJ2-5 TRBV6-6 NA TRBD1 CASSRPRGQGAGETQYF TGTGCCAGCAGTCGTCCTCGGGGACAGGGGGCGGGTGAGACCCAGTACTTC
TRBJ2-2 TRBV5-1 NA TRBD1 CASSLRQGAPTGELFF TGCGCCAGCAGCTTGAGACAGGGGGCCCCAACCGGGGAGCTGTTTTTT
TRBJ2-7 TRBV7-9 few NA CASSFEQGYEQYF TGTGCCAGCAGCTTCGAGCAGGGCTACGAGCAGTACTTC
TRBJ2-1 TRBV11-3 NA NA CASSLDIGQGSYNEQFF TGTGCCAGCAGCTTAGATATCGGCCAGGGATCCTACAATGAGCAGTTCTTC
TRBJ1-2 TRBV27 NA TRBD1 CASSTDRASANYGYTF TGTGCCAGCAGTACAGACAGGGCTTCCGCTAACTATGGCTACACCTTC
TRBJ2-1 TRBV28 NA TRBD1 CASSLFRGRNNEQFF TGTGCCAGCAGTTTATTTAGGGGGCGAAACAATGAGCAGTTCTTC
TRBJ1-5 TRBV7-8 NA NA CASSEVFAGAGGNQPQHF TGTGCCAGCAGCGAAGTATTCGCGGGGGCAGGGGGCAATCAGCCCCAGCATTTT
TRBJ2-1 TRBV28 NA TRBD1 CASRGTGGIGNEQFF TGTGCCAGCAGGGGGACAGGGGGGATTGGCAATGAGCAGTTCTTC
TRBJ1-2 TRBV25-1 NA TRBD1 CASSDPGTAVIGYTF TGTGCCAGCAGTGACCCCGGGACAGCGGTTATAGGCTACACCTTC
TRBJ1-5 TRBV7-2 NA NA CASSLEGGRDQPQHF TGTGCCAGCAGCTTAGAAGGGGGAAGGGATCAGCCCCAGCATTTT
TRBJ2-1 TRBV2 NA NA CASSELLNEQFF TGTGCCAGCAGTGAGCTACTCAATGAGCAGTTCTTC
TRBJ1-2 TRBV4-2 NA NA CASSQDTGRGYGYTF TGTGCCAGCAGCCAAGATACCGGAAGGGGCTATGGCTACACCTTC
TRBJ1-6 TRBV28 NA TRBD1 CASSKGQGAFYNSPLHF TGTGCCAGCAGTAAAGGACAGGGGGCATTCTATAATTCACCCCTCCACTTT
TRBJ1-1 TRBV11-2 NA NA CASSSQLIGGTEAFF TGTGCCAGCAGTTCTCAACTGATAGGGGGCACTGAAGCTTTCTTT
TRBJ1-2 TRBV19 NA TRBD1 CASSGGQALNYGYTF TGTGCCAGTAGTGGGGGACAGGCCCTTAACTATGGCTACACCTTC